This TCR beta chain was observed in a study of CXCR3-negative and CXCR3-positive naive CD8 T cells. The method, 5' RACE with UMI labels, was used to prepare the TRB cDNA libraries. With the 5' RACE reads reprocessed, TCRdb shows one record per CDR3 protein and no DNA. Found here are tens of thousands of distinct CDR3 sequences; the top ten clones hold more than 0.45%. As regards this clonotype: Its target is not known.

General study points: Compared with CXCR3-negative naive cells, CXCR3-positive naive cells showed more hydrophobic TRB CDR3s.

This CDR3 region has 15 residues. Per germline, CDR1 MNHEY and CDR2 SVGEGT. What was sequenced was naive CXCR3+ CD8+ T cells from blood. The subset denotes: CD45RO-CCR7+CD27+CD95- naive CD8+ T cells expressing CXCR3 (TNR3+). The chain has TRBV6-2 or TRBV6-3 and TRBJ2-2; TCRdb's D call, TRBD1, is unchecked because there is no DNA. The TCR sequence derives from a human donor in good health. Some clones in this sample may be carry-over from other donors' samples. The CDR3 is CASDEGQTNTGELFF.